One and the same sample provided the 12 T cell receptor beta chains below, sequenced in a study of T-cell reconstitution after alpha-beta-depleted transplantation in children. Unique molecular identifiers were used to barcode this TCRbeta library. In TCRdb, the PCR reads were re-called with MiXCR into one record per CDR3 protein. Of nearly 350,000 distinct CDR3 sequences in the sample, roughly 17% were seen once. This sample comprised PBMCs, mostly from graft donor cells, obtained 360 days after TCRalphabeta/CD19-depleted stem cell transplant. The receptor source for this set is a male patient between 2 and 9 years old who had a stem cell transplant for acute lymphoblastic leukemia, so the T cells may come from the graft donor.

This clonotype occurred many times. The V call is TRBV6-5, the J call TRBJ2-2, with D unresolved. The germline CDR1 and CDR2 sequences are MNHEY and SVGAGI. The CDR3 covers 18 residues. V lost 0 bases to trimming and J lost 2 bases, with 16 bases between them. The CDR3 region has the DNA TGTGCCAGCAGTTACTCTGAAATTAGGGAAGATAACACCGGGGAGCTGTTTTTT. This translates into CASSYSEIREDNTGELFF.

Ten or more counts support this clonotype. J is TRBJ2-3 and V is TRBV12-3 or TRBV12-4; D ambiguous. Trimming took 5 bases from V and 4 from J, leaving 10 bases between them. The CDR3 is 13 amino acids. CDR3 residues: CASSNSLADTQYF. For the CDR3, the DNA is TGTGCCAGCAGTAATTCTCTTGCAGATACGCAGTATTTT.

This chain connects TRBV29-1 to TRBJ2-7, with D perhaps TRBD1 (6 bases). Germline V gene sequence: CDR1 SQVTM, CDR2 ANQGSEA. Trimming removed 4 bases from V and 4 bases from J, with 11 bases in between. The CDR3 runs 12 residues. The CDR3: CSVVLQGYEQYF. CDR3 nucleotide sequence: TGCAGCGTTGTCCTCCAGGGGTACGAGCAGTACTTC.

The V call is TRBV12-3 or TRBV12-4, the J call TRBJ2-3; the D call may be TRBD1 or TRBD2 (5 bases each). V lost 2 bases and J 0 bases, leaving 9 bases between the germline ends. There are 15 residues in the CDR3. This CDR3 is CASSLFEGSTDTQYF. For the CDR3, the DNA is TGTGCCAGCAGTTTATTTGAGGGGAGCACAGATACGCAGTATTTT.

This clonotype came up a few times. The chain combines TRBV6-2 or TRBV6-3 with TRBJ2-7; TRBD2 matches at 8 bases. V shed 7 bases, J shed 3 bases, and the junction held 8 bases outside the gene matches. The CDR3 loop spans 14 amino acids. CDR1 is MNHEY, CDR2 SVGEGT, per germline. CDR3 region: CASTRAGALYEQYF. In DNA, the CDR3 is TGTGCCAGCACCCGAGCGGGGGCCCTCTACGAGCAGTACTTC.

This clonotype turned up a few times. The chain combines TRBV12-3 or TRBV12-4 with TRBJ2-7; the D gene could be TRBD1 or TRBD2 (5 bases each). V was cut by 1 base and J by 6 bases, with 10 bases left in between. This CDR3 contains 13 residues. Written as DNA, the CDR3 is TGTGCCAGCAGTTTAGTTTGGGGGAGCGAGCAGTACTTC. This sequence encodes CASSLVWGSEQYF.

This clonotype was detected only a few times. The CDR3 DNA follows: TGTGCCAGCAGTAAGCCCCCCGGGACAGGGACCCAAGAGACCCAGTACTTC. Translated: CASSKPPGTGTQETQYF. The chain joins TRBV27 to TRBJ2-5, with 9 bases matching TRBD1. Per the germline V gene, CDR1 is MNHEY and CDR2 is SMNVEV (reference sequence). J lost 1 base, V lost 5 bases, and 11 bases had no gene match. This CDR3 has 17 amino acids.

As regards this clonotype: The conserved phenylalanine or tryptophan normally closing the CDR3 is absent here, so this likely arose from a read error. This rearrangement joins TRBV15 to TRBJ1-1; D unresolved. The CDR3 length is 13 residues. Trimming removed 11 bases at V and 1 base at J, with 14 bases between. Germline-derived CDR1 and CDR2 are LNHNV and YYDKDF (reference sequence). Here the CDR3 DNA reads TGTGCCGTCGGGAATAAAGGGAACACTGAAGCTTTCGTT. This encodes CAVGNKGNTEAFV.

This clonotype was observed at least ten times. V gene TRBV29-1 combines with J gene TRBJ2-1; 10 bases are a match to TRBD2. The V gene end was trimmed by 6 bases and the J gene end by 3 bases; junction bases not matched to a gene: 5. Germline CDR1 and CDR2: SQVTM and ANQGSEA. The CDR3 length is 14 residues. This CDR3 is CSVSGRANYNEQFF. DNA for the CDR3: TGCAGCGTGAGCGGGAGGGCCAACTACAATGAGCAGTTCTTC.

This clonotype was detected ten times or more. This chain links TRBV20-1 with TRBJ2-6; D remains unclear. Germline CDR1 and CDR2: DFQATT and SNEGSKA (reference sequence). The CDR3 runs to 15 residues. Trimming stripped 3 bases from V and 1 base from J, with 10 bases between. CDR3 nucleotides: TGCAGTGCTAGGAACACACCTTCTGGGGCCAACGTCCTGACTTTC. Translated, it gives CSARNTPSGANVLTF.

This CDR3 is CASSTTTDEKLFF. DNA for the CDR3: TGTGCCAGCAGCACTACGACGGATGAAAAACTGTTTTTT. This chain joins TRBV21-1 and TRBJ1-4. TRBV21-1 is recorded as a pseudogene. The CDR3 consists of 13 residues.

The chain couples TRBV27 to TRBJ2-3, with a tentative D call TRBD2 (5 bases). V lost 7 bases to trimming and J lost 0 bases, with 20 bases between them. The germline CDR1 and CDR2 sequences are MNHEY and SMNVEV (reference sequence). The CDR3 spans 17 residues. The CDR3 region is CASKRLGLLLSTDTQYF. CDR3 nucleotides: TGTGCCAGCAAGCGTCTAGGACTCCTCCTTAGCACAGATACGCAGTATTTT.